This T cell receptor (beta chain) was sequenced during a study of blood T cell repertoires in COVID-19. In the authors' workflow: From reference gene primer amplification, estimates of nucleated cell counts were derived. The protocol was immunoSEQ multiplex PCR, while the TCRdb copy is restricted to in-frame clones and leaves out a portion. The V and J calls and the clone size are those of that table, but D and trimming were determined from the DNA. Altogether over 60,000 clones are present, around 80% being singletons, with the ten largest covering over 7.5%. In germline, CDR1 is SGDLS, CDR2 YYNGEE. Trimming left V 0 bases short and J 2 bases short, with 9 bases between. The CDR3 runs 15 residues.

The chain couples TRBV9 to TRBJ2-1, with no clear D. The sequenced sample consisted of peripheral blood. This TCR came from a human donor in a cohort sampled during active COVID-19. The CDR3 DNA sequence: TGTGCCAGCAGCGTAGACGGGTTAACCTACAATGAGCAGTTCTTC. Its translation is CASSVDGLTYNEQFF.